This TCR beta chain originates from a study of blood T cells in healthy people across ages (dated by TCRdb to between 2014 and 2017). About the full investigation: In model experiments, template switching captured roughly one uniquely barcoded TCR beta cDNA molecule for every two T cells. Age-related changes in TCR beta repertoire diversity were measured in the study by deep sequencing normalized with unique cDNA molecular identifiers. To avoid experimental bias, donors of different ages were spread randomly across the sequencing lanes. Two additional independent replicas of 1 million unique cDNA reads from the same blood draw were analyzed for two donors (one aged 18 to 29 and one aged 80 or older). The donors were split into four age groups: young (average around 15 years), middle-aged (roughly 40), aged (about 62) and long-lived (approximately 80).

Reading the germline V gene gives CDR1 SGHTA and CDR2 FQGNSA. The CDR3 covers 12 residues, taking in both the cysteine and the phenylalanine. Only the CDR3 portion is preserved as DNA: 36 bases, with reading frame beginning at the first base. Donors were under 40 systemically healthy Caucasian individuals from Russia aged roughly 6 to 100 years. Each donor gave 8 to 10 milliliters of peripheral blood, collected into EDTA-treated Vacutainer tubes. PBMCs were isolated by Ficoll-Paque density-gradient centrifugation, with at least 6 million obtained per sample. Total RNA was extracted from PBMCs with Trizol reagent, with at least 6 micrograms obtained per sample. For every donor, an aliquot of PBMCs went through flow cytometry to measure the percentages of naive CD45RAhigh/CD27high T cells. As concerns this clonotype: It has no known antigen specificity. It may be a read error: a sequence one base away is much more abundant.

Library generation was performed with 5' RACE. The second PCR ran for about 6 to 12 cycles and used a J-beta primer mix along with a sample-barcoded 5' primer. A unique molecular identifier was introduced onto each TCR beta cDNA molecule by a template-switch 5' adaptor carrying 12 random nucleotides. At least 2.5 million CDR3-containing paired-end reads were obtained from each sample. First-strand cDNA was synthesized from all RNA with the Mint cDNA synthesis kit, primed by a TRBC-specific oligonucleotide. After uracil-DNA glycosylase treatment, a first 18-cycle PCR used universal primers M1SS and BC2_uni_R on all cDNA. Turning to the authors' computational methods: For normalization, 1 million high-quality reads were randomly selected from each sample, with every read carrying a distinct molecular identifier. Instead of being binned into consensus sequences, reads that shared molecular identifiers were thrown out. CDR3 identification, clonotype clustering and error correction used MiTCR with a Q25 quality threshold and the strictest error-elimination algorithm. A nonparametric unseen species model with Euler transformation was used to estimate a lower bound on total TCR beta diversity. TCRdb reran the public reads through fastp at Q25 and MiXCR, keeping productive beta chains. Every distinct CDR3 protein forms one entry, paired with its most common genes and DNA. V and J calls and clone size were set by TCRdb, not the authors. The table for this sample lists 1,800,000 or so distinct CDR3 sequences; about two fifths of them were counted only once. About 21% of the sample is taken by the ten largest.

Study-wide findings and limitations: Because the CMV infection status of the donors was unknown, age-related changes in expanded clonotypes may potentially have been confounded. Observed TCR beta diversity correlated strongly with the percentage of naive T cells measured by flow cytometry. Estimates of total diversity from one million sequenced T cells were regarded as lower bounds and underestimates. Compared with the aged group, the long-lived group had more naive CD4+ T cells, fewer expanded clones and increased TCR diversity, suggesting age selection. Bulk unsorted PBMC profiling prevented conclusive comparison of naive and antigen-experienced compartments. As age increased, observed TCR beta diversity per million T cells dropped in a roughly linear way, and a significant reduction was already evident by age 40.

This chain is built from TRBV7-2 and TRBJ2-7; a confident D gene designation cannot be given. Source material: blood. The TCR comes from a human donor in good health. For the CDR3, the sequence is CACSYGYYEQYF. The DNA is as follows: TGTGCCTGCAGCTACGGCTACTACGAGCAGTACTTC.